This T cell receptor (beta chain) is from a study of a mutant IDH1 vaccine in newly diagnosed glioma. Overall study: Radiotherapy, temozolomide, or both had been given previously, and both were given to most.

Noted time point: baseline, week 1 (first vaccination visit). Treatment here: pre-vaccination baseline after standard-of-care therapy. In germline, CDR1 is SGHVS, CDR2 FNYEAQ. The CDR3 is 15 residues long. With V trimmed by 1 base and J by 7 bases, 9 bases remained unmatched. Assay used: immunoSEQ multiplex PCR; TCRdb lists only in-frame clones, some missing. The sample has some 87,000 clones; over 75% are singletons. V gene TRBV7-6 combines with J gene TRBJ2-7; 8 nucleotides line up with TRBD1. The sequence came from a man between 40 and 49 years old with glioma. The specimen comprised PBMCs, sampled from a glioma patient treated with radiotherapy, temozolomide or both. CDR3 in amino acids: CASSLVWTGTGEQYF. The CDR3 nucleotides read TGTGCCAGCAGCTTAGTCTGGACAGGGACGGGGGAGCAGTACTTC.